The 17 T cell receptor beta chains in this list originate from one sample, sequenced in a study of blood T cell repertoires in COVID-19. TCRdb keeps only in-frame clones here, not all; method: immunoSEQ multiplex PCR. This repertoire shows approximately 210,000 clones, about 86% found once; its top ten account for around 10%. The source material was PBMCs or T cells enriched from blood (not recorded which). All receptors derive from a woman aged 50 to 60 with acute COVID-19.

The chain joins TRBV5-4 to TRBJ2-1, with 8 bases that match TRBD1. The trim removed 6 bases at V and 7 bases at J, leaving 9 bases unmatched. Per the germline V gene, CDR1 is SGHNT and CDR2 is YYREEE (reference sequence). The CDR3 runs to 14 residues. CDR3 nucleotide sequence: TGTGCCAGCATTTTGACAGGGGATAGAAATGAGCAGTTCTTC. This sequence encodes CASILTGDRNEQFF. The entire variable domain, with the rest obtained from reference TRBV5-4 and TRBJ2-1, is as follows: ETGVTQSPTHLIKTRGQQVTLRCSSQSGHNTVSWYQQALGQGPQFIFQYYREEENGRGNFPPRFSGLQFPNYSSELNVNALELDDSALYLCASILTGDRNEQFFGPGTRLTVL.

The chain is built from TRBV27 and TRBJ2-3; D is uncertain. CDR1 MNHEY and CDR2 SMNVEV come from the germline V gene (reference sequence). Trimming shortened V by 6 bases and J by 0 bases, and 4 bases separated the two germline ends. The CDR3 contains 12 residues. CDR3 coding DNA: TGTGCCAGCAGGACTAGCACAGATACGCAGTATTTT. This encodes CASRTSTDTQYF.

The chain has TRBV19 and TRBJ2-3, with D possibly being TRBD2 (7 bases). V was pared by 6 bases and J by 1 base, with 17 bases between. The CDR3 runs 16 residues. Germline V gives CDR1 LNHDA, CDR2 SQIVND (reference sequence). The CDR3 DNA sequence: TGTGCCAGTAGAGACCGGGGGGCAGGGGGCACAGATACGCAGTATTTT. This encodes CASRDRGAGGTDTQYF.

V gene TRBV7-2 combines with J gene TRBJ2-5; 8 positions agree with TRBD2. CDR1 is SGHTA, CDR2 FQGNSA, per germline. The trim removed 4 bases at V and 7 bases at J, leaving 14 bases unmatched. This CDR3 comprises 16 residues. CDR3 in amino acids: CASSSGGFSGVGTQYF. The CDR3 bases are TGTGCCAGCAGCTCGGGCGGGTTTAGCGGGGTGGGGACCCAGTACTTC.

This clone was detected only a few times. CDR3 sequence: CASSYRGTNNEQFF. As DNA, the CDR3 is TGTGCCAGCAGTTACAGAGGGACTAACAATGAGCAGTTCTTC. V and J are TRBV6-2 or TRBV6-3 and TRBJ2-1, with 7 bases identical to TRBD2. Germline CDR1 MNHEY, CDR2 SVGEGT. CDR3 length: 14 residues. Unmatched junction bases numbered 3, after V lost 2 bases and J lost 5 bases.

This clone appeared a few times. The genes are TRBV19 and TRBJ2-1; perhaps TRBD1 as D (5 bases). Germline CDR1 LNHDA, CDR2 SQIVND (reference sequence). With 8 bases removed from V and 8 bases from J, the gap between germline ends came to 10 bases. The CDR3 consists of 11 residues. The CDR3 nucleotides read TGTGCCAGTGGGCAGGGCTATGAGCAGTTCTTC. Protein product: CASGQGYEQFF.

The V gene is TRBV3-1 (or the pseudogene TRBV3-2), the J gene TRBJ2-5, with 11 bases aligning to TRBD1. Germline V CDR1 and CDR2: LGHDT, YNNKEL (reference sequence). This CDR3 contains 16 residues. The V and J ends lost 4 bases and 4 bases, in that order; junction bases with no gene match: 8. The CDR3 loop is CASSRRGTGGLETQYF. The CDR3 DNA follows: TGTGCCAGCAGCCGACGCGGGACAGGGGGGCTAGAGACCCAGTACTTC.

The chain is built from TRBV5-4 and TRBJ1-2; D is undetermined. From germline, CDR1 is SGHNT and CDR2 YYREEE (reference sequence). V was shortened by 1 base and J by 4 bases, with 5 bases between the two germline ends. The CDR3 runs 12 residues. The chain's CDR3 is CASSLNGYGYTF. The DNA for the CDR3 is TGTGCCAGCAGCTTGAACGGCTATGGCTACACCTTC.

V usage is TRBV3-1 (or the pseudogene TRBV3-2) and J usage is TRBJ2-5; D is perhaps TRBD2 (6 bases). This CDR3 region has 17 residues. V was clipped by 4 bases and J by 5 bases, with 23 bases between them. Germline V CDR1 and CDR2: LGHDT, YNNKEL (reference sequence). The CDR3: CASSLKRGGRGWETQYF. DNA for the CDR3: TGTGCCAGCAGCCTTAAACGGGGAGGACGGGGCTGGGAGACCCAGTACTTC.

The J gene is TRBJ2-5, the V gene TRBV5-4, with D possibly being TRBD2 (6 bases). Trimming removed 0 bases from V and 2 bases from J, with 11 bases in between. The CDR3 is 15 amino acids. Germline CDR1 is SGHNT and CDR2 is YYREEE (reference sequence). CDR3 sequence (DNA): TGTGCCAGCAGCTTGGGTGGGGGGAGGCAAGAGACCCAGTACTTC. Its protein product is CASSLGGGRQETQYF. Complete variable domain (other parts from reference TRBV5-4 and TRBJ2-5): ETGVTQSPTHLIKTRGQQVTLRCSSQSGHNTVSWYQQALGQGPQFIFQYYREEENGRGNFPPRFSGLQFPNYSSELNVNALELDDSALYLCASSLGGGRQETQYFGPGTRLLVL.

CDR3 nucleotide sequence: TGTGCCAGTAGTATTGCGGGCAAGGAATATAGCAATCAGCCCCAGCATTTT. Encoded protein: CASSIAGKEYSNQPQHF. The chain carries TRBV19 and TRBJ1-5; no firm D call. This CDR3 region has 17 residues. In germline, CDR1 is LNHDA, CDR2 SQIVND (reference sequence). Between the trimmed V and J ends, which lost 3 bases and 0 bases, there was a span of 15 bases.

This CDR3 is CASSYVGLANEKLFF. Here the CDR3 DNA reads TGTGCCAGCAGTTACGTGGGACTTGCTAATGAAAAACTGTTTTTT. The chain recombines TRBV6-2 or TRBV6-3 with TRBJ1-4, with a weak D call TRBD1 (5 bases). Germline V gene sequence: CDR1 MNHEY, CDR2 SVGEGT. This CDR3 has 15 residues. V lost 2 bases and J 3 bases, leaving 10 bases between the germline ends.

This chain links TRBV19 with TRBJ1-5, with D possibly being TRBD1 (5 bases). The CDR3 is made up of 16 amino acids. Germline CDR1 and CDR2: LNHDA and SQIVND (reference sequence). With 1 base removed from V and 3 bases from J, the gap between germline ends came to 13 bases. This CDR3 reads CASSIGPARVNQPQHF. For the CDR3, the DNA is TGTGCCAGTAGTATAGGGCCAGCCAGGGTCAATCAGCCCCAGCATTTT.

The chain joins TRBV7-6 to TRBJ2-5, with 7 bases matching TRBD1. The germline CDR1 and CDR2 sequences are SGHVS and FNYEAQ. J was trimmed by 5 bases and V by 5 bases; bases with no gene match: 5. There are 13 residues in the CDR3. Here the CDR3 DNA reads TGTGCCAGCAGCATCACAGGGGTGGAGACCCAGTACTTC. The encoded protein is CASSITGVETQYF.

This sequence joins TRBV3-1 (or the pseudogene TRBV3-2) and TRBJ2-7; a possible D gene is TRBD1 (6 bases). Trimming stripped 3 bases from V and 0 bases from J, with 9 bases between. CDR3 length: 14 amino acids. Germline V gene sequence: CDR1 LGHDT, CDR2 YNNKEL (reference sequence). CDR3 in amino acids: CASSHGTLSYEQYF. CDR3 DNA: TGTGCCAGCAGCCACGGGACACTCTCCTACGAGCAGTACTTC.

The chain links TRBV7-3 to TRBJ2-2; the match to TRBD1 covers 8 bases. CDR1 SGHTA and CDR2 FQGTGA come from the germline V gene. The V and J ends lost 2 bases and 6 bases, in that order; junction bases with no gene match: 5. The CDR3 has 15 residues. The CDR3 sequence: CASSLQGAIAGELFF. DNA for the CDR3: TGTGCCAGCAGCTTACAGGGGGCAATAGCCGGGGAGCTGTTTTTT.

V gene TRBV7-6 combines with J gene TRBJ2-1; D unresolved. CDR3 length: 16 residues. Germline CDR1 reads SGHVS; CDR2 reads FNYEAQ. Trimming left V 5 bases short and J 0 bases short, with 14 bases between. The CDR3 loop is CASSAKTVSSYNEQFF. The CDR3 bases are TGTGCCAGCAGCGCGAAGACTGTGAGCTCCTACAATGAGCAGTTCTTC.